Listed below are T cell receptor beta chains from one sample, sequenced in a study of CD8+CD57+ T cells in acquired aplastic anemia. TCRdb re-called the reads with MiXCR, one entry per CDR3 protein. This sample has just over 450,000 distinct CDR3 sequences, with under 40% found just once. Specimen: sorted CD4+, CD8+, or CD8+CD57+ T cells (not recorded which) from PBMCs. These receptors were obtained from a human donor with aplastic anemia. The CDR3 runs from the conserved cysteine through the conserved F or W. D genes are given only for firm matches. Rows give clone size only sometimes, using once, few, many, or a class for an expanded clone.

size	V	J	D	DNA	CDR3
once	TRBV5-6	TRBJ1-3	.	TGTGCCAGCAGCTTGGGGGCGCCGGTCTCTGGAAACACCATATATTTT	CASSLGAPVSGNTIYF
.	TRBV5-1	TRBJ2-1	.	TGCGCCAGCAGCTTGCGGGACGTCTACAATGAGCAGTTCTTC	CASSLRDVYNEQFF
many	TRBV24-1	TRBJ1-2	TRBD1	TGTGCCACCAGTGATTCAGGGACAGCCTCTAACTATGGCTACACCTTC	CATSDSGTASNYGYTF
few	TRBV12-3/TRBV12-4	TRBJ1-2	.	TGTGCCAGCAGTTTGCAGGGGAAGGGTGGCTGCACCTTC	CASSLQGKGGCTF
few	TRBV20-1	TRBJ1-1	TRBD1	TGCAGTGCTACAGGGGGCTTGAACACTGAAGCTTTCTTT	CSATGGLNTEAFF
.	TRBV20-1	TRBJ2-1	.	TGCAGTGCTAGACGGGACCCTGAGCAGTTCTTC	CSARRDPEQFF
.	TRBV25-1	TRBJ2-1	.	TGTGCCAGCAGTGAAGCGCTTTCGACGGGAACGGTCAATGAGCAGTTCTTC	CASSEALSTGTVNEQFF
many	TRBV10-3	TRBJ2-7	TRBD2	TGTGCCATCAGTGAGTTATTAGCGGGGACCTACGAGCAGTACTTC	CAISELLAGTYEQYF
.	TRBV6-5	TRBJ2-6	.	TGTGCCAGCAGTTATTGGTCGAGCTCTGGGGCCAACGTCCTGACTTTC	CASSYWSSSGANVLTF
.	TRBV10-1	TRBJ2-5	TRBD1	TGCGCCAGCAGTTCAGGGGGCTTAGAGACCCAGTACTTC	CASSSGGLETQYF
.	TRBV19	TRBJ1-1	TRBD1	TGTGCCAGTAGTATGGAAGACAGGGCTAGGGGCACTGAAGCTTTCTTT	CASSMEDRARGTEAFF
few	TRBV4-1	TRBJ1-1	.	TGCGCCAGCAGCCAAGATGAGATACAGAACACTGAAGCTTTCTTT	CASSQDEIQNTEAFF
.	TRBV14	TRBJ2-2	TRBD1	TGTGCCAGCAGCCGGAACAGGGGGCACGGAACCGGGGAGCTGTTTTTT	CASSRNRGHGTGELFF
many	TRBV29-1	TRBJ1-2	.	TGCAGCGTTGGTACAGGGATCTATGGCTACACCTTC	CSVGTGIYGYTF
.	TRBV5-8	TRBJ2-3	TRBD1	TGTGCCAGCAGCCCCGGACAGGGGATTGATACGCAGTATTTT	CASSPGQGIDTQYF
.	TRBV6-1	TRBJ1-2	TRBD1	TGTGCCTGCAGTGATGGCTGGGGACAGGACTATGGCTACACCTTC	CACSDGWGQDYGYTF
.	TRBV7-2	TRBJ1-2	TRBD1	TGTGCCAGCAGCCCCACAGGGGGCGCTCACTATGGCTACACCTTC	CASSPTGGAHYGYTF
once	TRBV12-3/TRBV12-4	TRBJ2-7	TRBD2	TGTGCCAGTAGTTTTTCCGGGACTAAACAGACCTACGAGCAGTACTTC	CASSFSGTKQTYEQYF
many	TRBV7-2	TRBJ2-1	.	TGTGCCAGCAGCTTTGACACCAATGAGCAGTTCTTC	CASSFDTNEQFF
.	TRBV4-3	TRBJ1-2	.	TGCGCCAGCAGCCAAGATCTCGGGGGCAGCTATGGCTACACCTTC	CASSQDLGGSYGYTF
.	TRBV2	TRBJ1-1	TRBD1	TGTGCCAGCAGTGGGGGACAGGGTGATGCTTTCTTT	CASSGGQGDAFF
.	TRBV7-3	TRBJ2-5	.	TGTGCCAGCAGCTTGTCTCAGGCCTGGGGAGAGACCCAGTACTTC	CASSLSQAWGETQYF
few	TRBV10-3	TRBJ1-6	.	TGTGCCAGCAGTTACGTCGGGGGAGGCTCACCCCTCCACTTT	CASSYVGGGSPLHF